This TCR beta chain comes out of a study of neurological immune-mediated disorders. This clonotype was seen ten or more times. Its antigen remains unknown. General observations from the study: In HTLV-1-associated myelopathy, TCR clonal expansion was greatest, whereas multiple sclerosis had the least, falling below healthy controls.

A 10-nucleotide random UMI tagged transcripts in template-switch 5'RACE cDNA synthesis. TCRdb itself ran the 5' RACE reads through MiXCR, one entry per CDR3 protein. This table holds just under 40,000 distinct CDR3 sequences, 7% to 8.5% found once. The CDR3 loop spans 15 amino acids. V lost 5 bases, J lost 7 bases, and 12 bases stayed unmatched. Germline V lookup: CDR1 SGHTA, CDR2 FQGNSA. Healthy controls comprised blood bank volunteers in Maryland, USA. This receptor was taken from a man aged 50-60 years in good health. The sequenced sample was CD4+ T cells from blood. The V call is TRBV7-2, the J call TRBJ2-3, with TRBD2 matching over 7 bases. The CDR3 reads CASSPGGGRAHTQYF. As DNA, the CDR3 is TGTGCCAGCAGCCCGGGGGGTGGGAGGGCCCATACGCAGTATTTT.